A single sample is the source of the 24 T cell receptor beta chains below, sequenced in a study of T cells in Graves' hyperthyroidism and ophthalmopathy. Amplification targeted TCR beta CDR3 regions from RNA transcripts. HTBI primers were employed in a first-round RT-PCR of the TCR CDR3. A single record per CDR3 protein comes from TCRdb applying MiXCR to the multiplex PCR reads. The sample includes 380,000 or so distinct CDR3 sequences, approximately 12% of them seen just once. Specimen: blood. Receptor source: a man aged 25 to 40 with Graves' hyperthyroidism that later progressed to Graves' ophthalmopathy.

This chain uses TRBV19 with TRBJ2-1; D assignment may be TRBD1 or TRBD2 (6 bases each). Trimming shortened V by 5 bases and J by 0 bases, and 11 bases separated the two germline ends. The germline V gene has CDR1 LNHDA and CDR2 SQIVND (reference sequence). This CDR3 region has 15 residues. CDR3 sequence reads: CASSPPGASYNEQFF. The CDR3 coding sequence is TGTGCCAGTAGTCCACCGGGGGCCTCCTACAATGAGCAGTTCTTC.

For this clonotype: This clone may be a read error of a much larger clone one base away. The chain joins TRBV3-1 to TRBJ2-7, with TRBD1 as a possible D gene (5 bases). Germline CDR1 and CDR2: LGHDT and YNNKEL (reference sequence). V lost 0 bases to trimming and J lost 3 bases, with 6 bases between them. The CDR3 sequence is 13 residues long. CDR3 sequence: CASSQEGVYEQYF. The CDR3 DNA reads TGTGCCAGCAGCCAAGAAGGGGTCTACGAGCAGTACTTC.

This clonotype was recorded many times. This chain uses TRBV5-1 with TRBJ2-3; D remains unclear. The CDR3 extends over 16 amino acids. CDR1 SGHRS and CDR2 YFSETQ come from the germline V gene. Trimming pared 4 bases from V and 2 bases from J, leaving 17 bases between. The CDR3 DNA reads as TGCGCCAGCAGCCGAAGTAGCCGTTCCCCCACAGATACGCAGTATTTT. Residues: CASSRSSRSPTDTQYF.

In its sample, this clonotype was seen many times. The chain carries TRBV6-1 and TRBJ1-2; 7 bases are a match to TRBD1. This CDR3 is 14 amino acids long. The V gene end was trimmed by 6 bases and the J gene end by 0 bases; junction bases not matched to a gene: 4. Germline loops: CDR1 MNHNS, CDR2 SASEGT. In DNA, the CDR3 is TGTGCCAGCAGACGGGGGACAGCTAACTATGGCTACACCTTC. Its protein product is CASRRGTANYGYTF.

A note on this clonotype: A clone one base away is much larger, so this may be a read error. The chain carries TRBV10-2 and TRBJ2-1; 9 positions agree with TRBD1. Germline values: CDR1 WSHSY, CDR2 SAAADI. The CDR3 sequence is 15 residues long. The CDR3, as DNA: TGCGCCAGCAGTGAAACCGGGACAGGGTACAACGAGCAGTGCTTC. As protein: CASSETGTGYNEQCF.

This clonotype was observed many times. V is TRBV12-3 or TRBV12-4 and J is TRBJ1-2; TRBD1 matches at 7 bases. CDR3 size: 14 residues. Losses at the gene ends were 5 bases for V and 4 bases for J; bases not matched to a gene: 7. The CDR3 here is CASSPQGTSYGYTF. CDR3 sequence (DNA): TGTGCCAGCAGTCCACAGGGGACCTCCTATGGCTACACCTTC.

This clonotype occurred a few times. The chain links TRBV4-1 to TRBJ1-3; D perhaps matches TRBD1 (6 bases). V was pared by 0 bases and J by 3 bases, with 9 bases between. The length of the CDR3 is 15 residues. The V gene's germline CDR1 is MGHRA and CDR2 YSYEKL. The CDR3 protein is CASSQDSRGGNTIYF. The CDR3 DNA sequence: TGCGCCAGCAGCCAAGATAGCAGGGGTGGAAACACCATATATTTT.

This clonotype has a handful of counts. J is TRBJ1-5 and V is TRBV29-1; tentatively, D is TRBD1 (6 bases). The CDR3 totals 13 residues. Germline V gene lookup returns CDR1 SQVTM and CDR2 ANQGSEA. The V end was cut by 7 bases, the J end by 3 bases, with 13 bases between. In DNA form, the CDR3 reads TGCAGCGCCCGGGACAACTACAATCAGCCCCAGCATTTT. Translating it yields CSARDNYNQPQHF.

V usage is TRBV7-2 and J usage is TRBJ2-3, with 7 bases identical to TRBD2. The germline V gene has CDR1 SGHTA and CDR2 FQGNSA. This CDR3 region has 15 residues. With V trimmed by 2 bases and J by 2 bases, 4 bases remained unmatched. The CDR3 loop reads CASSLLAASTDTQYF. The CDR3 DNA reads TGTGCCAGCAGCTTACTAGCGGCGTCCACAGATACGCAGTATTTT.

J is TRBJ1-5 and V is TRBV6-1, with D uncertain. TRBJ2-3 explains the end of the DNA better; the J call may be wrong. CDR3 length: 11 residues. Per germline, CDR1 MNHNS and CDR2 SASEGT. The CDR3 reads CASRINQPQYF. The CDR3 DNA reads TGTGCCAGCAGGATTAATCAGCCCCAGTATTTT.

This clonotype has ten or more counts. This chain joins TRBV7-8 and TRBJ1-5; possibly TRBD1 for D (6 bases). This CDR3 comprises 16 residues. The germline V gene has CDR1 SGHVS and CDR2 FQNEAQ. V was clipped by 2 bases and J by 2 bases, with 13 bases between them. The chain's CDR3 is CASSLSSAGGNQPQHF. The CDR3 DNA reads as TGTGCCAGCAGCTTAAGCTCGGCAGGGGGCAATCAGCCCCAGCATTTT.

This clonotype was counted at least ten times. This chain's CDR3 is CASTSTGNTIYF. The CDR3 DNA sequence: TGTGCCAGCACCTCTACTGGAAACACCATATATTTT. The chain couples TRBV12-3 or TRBV12-4 to TRBJ1-3, with no clear D. The CDR3 consists of 12 residues. The germline V and J ends were trimmed by 7 bases and 2 bases, with 6 bases remaining between them.

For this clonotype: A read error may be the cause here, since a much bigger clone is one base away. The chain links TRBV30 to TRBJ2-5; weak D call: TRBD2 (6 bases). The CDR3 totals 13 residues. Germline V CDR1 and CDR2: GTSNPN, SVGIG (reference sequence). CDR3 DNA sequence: TGTTCCGGAGCGAGTCCTAGCGAAGAGACCCAGTACTTC. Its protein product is CSGASPSEETQYF.

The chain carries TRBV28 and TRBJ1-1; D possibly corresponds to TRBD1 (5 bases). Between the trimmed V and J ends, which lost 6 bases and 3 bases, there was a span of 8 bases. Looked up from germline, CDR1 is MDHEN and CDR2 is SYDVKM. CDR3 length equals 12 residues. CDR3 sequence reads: CASRGPYTEAFF. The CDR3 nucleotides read TGTGCCAGCAGGGGGCCGTACACTGAAGCTTTCTTT.

The CDR3 bases are TGTGCCAGCAGCTTAGGATCCGCGGGCAAAAACATTCAGTACTTC. This encodes CASSLGSAGKNIQYF. The chain is built from TRBV7-9 and TRBJ2-4; possibly TRBD2 for D (5 bases). Germline V gives CDR1 SEHNR, CDR2 FQNEAQ (reference sequence). V lost 1 base and J lost 3, with 10 bases in between. The length of the CDR3 is 15 residues.

In DNA form, the CDR3 reads TGTGCCAGCAGCATGTCCTGCTCCTACGAGCAGTACTTC. It codes for CASSMSCSYEQYF. The V and J genes are TRBV12-3 or TRBV12-4 and TRBJ2-7; no firm D call. The CDR3 has 13 amino acids. With 6 bases removed from V and 0 bases from J, the gap between germline ends came to 9 bases.

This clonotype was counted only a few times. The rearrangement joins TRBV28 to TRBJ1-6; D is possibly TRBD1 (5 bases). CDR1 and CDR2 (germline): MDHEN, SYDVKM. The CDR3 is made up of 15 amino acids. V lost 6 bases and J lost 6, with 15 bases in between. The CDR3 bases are TGTGCCAGCAGAAATACAGGAATAACTAATTCACCCCTCCACTTT. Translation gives CASRNTGITNSPLHF.

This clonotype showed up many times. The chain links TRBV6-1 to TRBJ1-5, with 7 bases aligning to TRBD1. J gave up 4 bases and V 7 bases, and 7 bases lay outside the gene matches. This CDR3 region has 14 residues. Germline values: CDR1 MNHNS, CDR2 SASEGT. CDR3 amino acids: CASKEQGSNQPQHF. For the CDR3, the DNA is TGTGCCAGCAAAGAACAGGGGAGTAATCAGCCCCAGCATTTT.

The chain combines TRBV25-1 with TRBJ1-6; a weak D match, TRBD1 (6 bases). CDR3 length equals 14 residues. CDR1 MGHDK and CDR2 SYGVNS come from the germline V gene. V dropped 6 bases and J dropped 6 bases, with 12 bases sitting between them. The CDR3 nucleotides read TGTGCCAGCAGATACAGGGAGGGTAATTCACCCCTCCACTTT. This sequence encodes CASRYREGNSPLHF.

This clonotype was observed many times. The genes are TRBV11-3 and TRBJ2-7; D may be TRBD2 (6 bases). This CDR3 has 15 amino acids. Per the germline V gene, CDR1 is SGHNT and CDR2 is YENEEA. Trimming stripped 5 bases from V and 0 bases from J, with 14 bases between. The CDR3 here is CASSGAGASSYEQYF. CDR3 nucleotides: TGTGCCAGCAGCGGAGCGGGCGCCAGCTCCTACGAGCAGTACTTC.

The CDR3 region is CATSDSGQLSYNEQFF. The CDR3 DNA sequence: TGTGCCACCAGTGATTCAGGACAGCTCTCCTACAATGAGCAGTTCTTC. V usage is TRBV24-1 and J usage is TRBJ2-1; a possible D gene is TRBD1 (6 bases). The germline gives CDR1 KGHDR, CDR2 SFDVKD. Trimming took 2 bases from V and 0 from J, leaving 10 bases between them. The CDR3 totals 16 residues.

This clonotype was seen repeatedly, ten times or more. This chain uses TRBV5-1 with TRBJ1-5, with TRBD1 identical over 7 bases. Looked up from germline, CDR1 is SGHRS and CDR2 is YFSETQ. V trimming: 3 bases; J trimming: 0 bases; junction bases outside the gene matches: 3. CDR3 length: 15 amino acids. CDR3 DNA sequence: TGCGCCAGCAGCTGGGGGACAGATAGCAATCAGCCCCAGCATTTT. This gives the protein CASSWGTDSNQPQHF.

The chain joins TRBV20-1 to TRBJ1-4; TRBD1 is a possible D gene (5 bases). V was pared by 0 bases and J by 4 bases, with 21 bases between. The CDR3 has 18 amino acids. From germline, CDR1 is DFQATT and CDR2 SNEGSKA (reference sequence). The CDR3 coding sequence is TGCAGTGCTAGAGATTCAGGTGCGGGGACGGGATTTAATGAAAAACTGTTTTTT. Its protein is CSARDSGAGTGFNEKLFF.

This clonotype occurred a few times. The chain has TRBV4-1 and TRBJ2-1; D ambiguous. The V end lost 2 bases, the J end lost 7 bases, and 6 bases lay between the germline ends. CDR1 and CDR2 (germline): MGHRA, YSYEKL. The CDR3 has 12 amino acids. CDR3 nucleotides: TGCGCCAGCAGCCAATTAGTGAATGAGCAGTTCTTC. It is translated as CASSQLVNEQFF.